These 8 T cell receptor beta chains came from one sample sequenced in a study of T-cell memory formation after mild COVID-19. MiXCR was run by TCRdb on the 5' RACE reads, yielding one entry per CDR3 protein. This sample has approximately 580,000 distinct CDR3 sequences, with roughly 20% found just once. The sequencing sample was made of PBMCs or a T cell subset sorted from them (not recorded which). The receptor set was obtained from an adult woman who had mild COVID-19 (a few samples of this study predate the infection). Cell type and time point are not known.

V is TRBV28 and J is TRBJ2-4; TRBD1 aligns across 9 bases. The CDR3 extends over 15 amino acids. With 5 bases clipped from V and 9 bases from J, the junction kept 11 bases outside the gene matches. The V gene's germline CDR1 is MDHEN and CDR2 SYDVKM. The CDR3 region is CASSPAGTGSVIQYF. The CDR3 nucleotides are TGTGCCAGCAGTCCGGCCGGGACAGGGTCAGTCATTCAGTACTTC.

This chain joins TRBV12-3 or TRBV12-4 and TRBJ1-2, with TRBD1 identical over 10 bases. The CDR3 length is 18 residues. The V segment lost 5 bases and the J segment 8 bases; nucleotides outside the gene matches: 20. The DNA for the CDR3 is TGTGCCAGCAGTCACAAAAAGGGGGGACAGGGGAGTCGGGAAGGCTACACCTTC. Translating gives CASSHKKGGQGSREGYTF.

This clonotype has a handful of counts. V gene TRBV5-1 combines with J gene TRBJ2-1; TRBD1 or TRBD2 may be the D gene (5 bases each). Deletions cut 2 bases from V and 4 bases from J, with 16 bases between. Per the germline V gene, CDR1 is SGHRS and CDR2 is YFSETQ. CDR3 length: 16 residues. The CDR3 DNA reads TGCGCCAGCAGCTTTCTCACGGGGCTGCGTTACAATGAGCAGTTCTTC. This codes for CASSFLTGLRYNEQFF.

The chain is built from TRBV7-9 and TRBJ1-1, with D maybe TRBD1 (5 bases). Trimming removed 7 bases at V and 3 bases at J, with 15 bases between. Germline V gene sequence: CDR1 SEHNR, CDR2 FQNEAQ (reference sequence). The CDR3 consists of 14 residues. This chain's CDR3 is CASTYGGEYTEAFF. The DNA of the CDR3 is TGTGCCAGCACCTACGGAGGGGAGTACACTGAAGCTTTCTTT.

The chain joins TRBV15 to TRBJ2-7, with D possibly TRBD1 on 5 matching bases. In germline, CDR1 is LNHNV, CDR2 YYDKDF (reference sequence). This CDR3 is 15 amino acids long. V lost 0 bases and J lost 2, with 11 bases in between. CDR3 region: CATSRDQGTAYEQYF. Here the CDR3 DNA reads TGTGCCACCAGCAGAGATCAGGGAACCGCCTACGAGCAGTACTTC.

The chain links TRBV29-1 to TRBJ2-3; 8 positions agree with TRBD1. The J segment lost 3 bases and the V segment lost 4 bases, leaving 6 bases of the junction unmatched. CDR1 and CDR2 (germline): SQVTM, ANQGSEA. CDR3 length: 14 amino acids. The CDR3 nucleotides read TGCAGCGTTGTGGTTCAGGGGGCAACAGATACGCAGTATTTT. This encodes CSVVVQGATDTQYF.

This clonotype has more than one count but fewer than ten. This chain connects TRBV12-3 or TRBV12-4 to TRBJ1-5; D is uncertain. The CDR3 sequence is 13 residues long. V lost 0 bases, J lost 7 bases, and 7 bases lay in between. The CDR3 loop is CASSLAGRQPQHF. The CDR3 DNA sequence: TGTGCCAGCAGTTTAGCAGGGCGACAGCCCCAGCATTTT.

The V gene is TRBV5-5, the J gene TRBJ1-6; D possibly corresponds to TRBD1 (5 bases). The CDR3 has 14 amino acids. Per the germline V gene, CDR1 is SGHKS and CDR2 is YYEKEE (reference sequence). V was pared by 2 bases and J by 5 bases, with 8 bases between. The CDR3 sequence is CASSLGVNNSPLHF. CDR3 bases: TGTGCCAGCAGCTTAGGGGTTAATAATTCACCCCTCCACTTT.